A single sample gave rise to the 21 T cell receptor beta chains below, sequenced in a study of T-cell reconstitution after alpha-beta-depleted transplantation in children (dated by TCRdb to the mid-2010s). The intended sense of this specimen's treatment or condition label: allogeneic hematopoietic cell transplantation with graft depleted of TCRalphabeta T cells and CD19 B cells. Library preparation used PCR. Sequencer: Illumina HiSeq 2500. TCR library preparation used molecular barcoding, with unique molecular identifiers applied to normalize quantification of the TCRbeta repertoire. In-frame beta chains were kept once TCRdb had trimmed the public reads at Q25 with fastp and called clones with MiXCR. CDR3 protein duplicates are merged, each entry listing the most common genes and DNA. The sample table shows hundreds of thousands of distinct CDR3 sequences, and roughly 10% are seen once. The top ten clonotypes cover around 2.2% of the sample.

Source: PBMCs, taken before TCRalphabeta/CD19-depleted stem cell transplant. These receptor sequences come from a child aged 2-15 years with inherited bone marrow failure, due to receive a stem cell transplant.

This clonotype has just a few counts. The rearrangement links TRBV20-1 to TRBJ2-7; 9 bases agree with TRBD2. This CDR3 contains 16 residues. Germline values: CDR1 DFQATT, CDR2 SNEGSKA (reference sequence). J lost 1 base, V lost 6 bases, and 13 bases had no gene match. In nucleotides, the CDR3 is TGCAGTGCCGGACGTTCGACTAGCGGCGTTTCCTACGAGCAGTACTTC. Residues: CSAGRSTSGVSYEQYF.

This clonotype has a handful of counts. The J gene is TRBJ2-1, the V gene TRBV6-1; D is unresolved. V lost 6 bases and J lost 6, with 18 bases in between. From germline, CDR1 is MNHNS and CDR2 SASEGT. The CDR3 is 15 amino acids. CDR3 bases: TGTGCCAGCAGCCCGCCGACCTACAACGTCAATGAGCAGTTCTTC. It encodes CASSPPTYNVNEQFF.

The sample holds many counts of this clonotype. The chain employs TRBV10-3 and TRBJ2-7, with 13 bases fitting TRBD2. The CDR3 contains 15 residues. Germline loops: CDR1 ENHRY, CDR2 SYGVKD. V was pared by 4 bases and J by 4 bases, with 4 bases of the junction left unmatched. The CDR3 nucleotides are TGTGCCATCAGTGGGGGGACTAGCGGGATTTACGAGCAGTACTTC. Protein: CAISGGTSGIYEQYF.

This clonotype was detected only a few times. CDR3 amino acids: CASSLGAGTSYEQYF. As DNA, the CDR3 is TGTGCCAGCAGCCTGGGGGCGGGGACCTCCTACGAGCAGTACTTC. This rearrangement joins TRBV28 to TRBJ2-7; either TRBD1 or TRBD2 may supply D (6 bases each). This CDR3 spans 15 amino acids. Germline lookup yields CDR1 MDHEN and CDR2 SYDVKM. Trimming took 6 bases from V and 0 from J, leaving 15 bases between them.

Many counts were recorded for this clonotype. The chain links TRBV25-1 to TRBJ2-5; D remains ambiguous. The CDR3 is made up of 14 amino acids. Trimming pared 3 bases from V and 3 bases from J, leaving 11 bases between. CDR1 is MGHDK and CDR2 is SYGVNS in the germline V gene. The CDR3 reads CASSDSRPKETQYF. The CDR3 DNA reads TGTGCCAGCAGTGACTCCCGGCCTAAAGAGACCCAGTACTTC.

In its sample, this clonotype was seen many times. The V call is TRBV12-3 or TRBV12-4, the J call TRBJ2-7; no clear D. The V gene lost 5 bases and the J gene lost 7 bases, with 9 bases spanning the gap. This CDR3 is built from 11 residues. Here the CDR3 reads CASSRHGEQYF. Written as DNA, the CDR3 is TGTGCCAGCAGTCGACATGGGGAGCAGTACTTC.

This CDR3 is CASRSGHNSNQPQHF. The CDR3 DNA is TGTGCCAGCAGATCGGGACACAATAGCAATCAGCCCCAGCATTTT. The chain is built from TRBV6-1 and TRBJ1-5, with D tentatively TRBD1 (6 bases). Per the germline V gene, CDR1 is MNHNS and CDR2 is SASEGT. Trimming took off 6 bases at V and 0 bases at J, with 12 bases between the two ends. CDR3 length: 15 residues.

This clonotype was picked up many times. The V and J genes are TRBV4-3 and TRBJ2-5; D gene unclear. This CDR3 spans 15 amino acids. V dropped 1 base and J dropped 1 base, with 10 bases sitting between them. Germline V gives CDR1 LGHNA, CDR2 YSLEER. The CDR3 coding sequence is TGCGCCAGCAGCCAAGGGAACAGTCTCCAAGAGACCCAGTACTTC. Amino acids: CASSQGNSLQETQYF.

This rearrangement joins TRBV6-1 to TRBJ1-6; D may be TRBD1 (5 bases). The CDR3 sequence is 14 residues long. V was shortened by 6 bases and J by 0 bases, with 6 bases between the two germline ends. Germline V CDR1 and CDR2: MNHNS, SASEGT. The CDR3 DNA follows: TGTGCCAGCAGGACAGACTCCTATAATTCACCCCTCCACTTT. Its protein product is CASRTDSYNSPLHF.

This clonotype was seen at least ten times. The chain's CDR3 is CASRRPLGTGFADTQYF. CDR3 DNA sequence: TGTGCCAGCAGGCGGCCCTTAGGGACAGGGTTCGCAGATACGCAGTATTTT. J is TRBJ2-3 and V is TRBV6-1; 9 bases align to TRBD1. J lost 4 bases, V lost 6 bases, and 14 bases had no gene match. CDR3 length equals 17 residues. The V gene's germline CDR1 is MNHNS and CDR2 SASEGT.

With regard to this clonotype: A much larger clone is a single base away; this may be a read error. This sequence joins TRBV20-1 and TRBJ2-1; 9 bases match TRBD2. After removal of 5 bases from V and 12 bases from J, the junction contained 8 bases not matched to a gene. The CDR3 length is 12 residues. Per germline, CDR1 DFQATT and CDR2 SNEGSKA (reference sequence). The CDR3 sequence is CSALRGGDGQFF. The CDR3 nucleotides are TGCAGTGCTTTACGCGGGGGGGATGGGCAGTTCTTC.

In its sample, this clonotype was seen a few times. The rearrangement links TRBV5-6 to TRBJ2-7, with 7 positions matching TRBD1. The CDR3 sequence is 12 residues long. Germline-derived CDR1 and CDR2 are SGHDT and YYEEEE. V lost 5 bases and J lost 6; bases outside the gene matches: 5. For the CDR3, the DNA is TGTGCCAGCAGTTTTTACAGGGGCGAGCAGTACTTC. This gives the protein CASSFYRGEQYF.

This clonotype showed up many times. The chain is built from TRBV5-1 and TRBJ1-2, with 11 bases that match TRBD1. V lost 4 bases, J lost 12 bases, and 11 bases stayed unmatched. This CDR3 has 14 residues. Germline CDR1 SGHRS, CDR2 YFSETQ. Here the CDR3 reads CASSDRTGGKLNTF. In nucleotides, the CDR3 is TGCGCCAGCAGCGATCGGACAGGGGGCAAGCTAAACACCTTC.

There are many counts of this clonotype. The chain links TRBV5-1 to TRBJ2-7, with 7 bases that match TRBD2. The CDR3 extends over 16 amino acids. Germline CDR1 is SGHRS and CDR2 is YFSETQ. Losses at the gene ends were 0 bases for V and 0 bases for J; bases not matched to a gene: 6. CDR3 nucleotides: TGCGCCAGCAGCTTGGGGGTGGGGACTACCTCCTACGAGCAGTACTTC. This encodes CASSLGVGTTSYEQYF.

Ten or more counts support this clonotype. V usage is TRBV7-9 and J usage is TRBJ2-7, with D tentatively TRBD1 or TRBD2 (5 bases each). Per the germline V gene, CDR1 is SEHNR and CDR2 is FQNEAQ (reference sequence). V was clipped by 2 bases and J by 5 bases, with 10 bases between them. The CDR3 contains 13 residues. The CDR3 nucleotides are TGTGCCAGCAGCTTAAGAGGGGCCCACGAGCAGTACTTC. Its protein is CASSLRGAHEQYF.

For this clonotype: A much more abundant neighbour one base away suggests this may be a read error. The chain uses TRBV27 and TRBJ2-1; 8 bases line up with TRBD2. The ends lost 5 bases at V and 7 bases at J; junction bases unmatched: 7. The CDR3 spans 14 residues. Germline V gene sequence: CDR1 MNHEY, CDR2 SMNVEV (reference sequence). The CDR3 DNA is TGTGCCAGCAGTCAACAAAGACTAGCGAATGAGCAGTTCTTC. This translates into CASSQQRLANEQFF.

This clonotype showed up many times. The V gene is TRBV29-1, the J gene TRBJ2-2, with 11 bases that match TRBD2. This CDR3 is 16 amino acids long. Looked up from germline, CDR1 is SQVTM and CDR2 is ANQGSEA. The J segment lost 3 bases and the V segment lost 2 bases, leaving 5 bases of the junction unmatched. The CDR3 loop is CSVETSGREDTGELFF. The CDR3 DNA is TGCAGCGTTGAAACTAGCGGGAGAGAGGACACCGGGGAGCTGTTTTTT.

The CDR3 here is CASSKRPSGHHYNEQFF. The CDR3 DNA follows: TGTGCCTCCTCCAAACGCCCATCGGGACACCATTACAATGAGCAGTTCTTC. This chain connects TRBV3-1 to TRBJ2-1, with D tentatively TRBD1 (6 bases). The CDR3 length is 17 residues. Trimming pared 11 bases from V and 4 bases from J, leaving 27 bases between. Germline lookup yields CDR1 LGHDT and CDR2 YNNKEL (reference sequence).

This clonotype was seen a single time. This rearrangement joins TRBV12-3 or TRBV12-4 to TRBJ1-2, with D unclear. V lost 7 bases and J lost 3, with 12 bases in between. The CDR3 sequence is 13 residues long. In DNA, the CDR3 is TGTGCCAGCAAACAAGGGCACGACTATGGCTACACCTTC. This translates into CASKQGHDYGYTF.

There are many counts of this clonotype. The chain uses TRBV6-5 and TRBJ1-1, with a possible D match to TRBD1 (6 bases). The V gene lost 2 bases and the J gene lost 3 bases, with 13 bases spanning the gap. The germline gives CDR1 MNHEY, CDR2 SVGAGI. CDR3 size: 15 residues. CDR3 loop: CASSYGKGGYTEAFF. The CDR3 DNA reads as TGTGCCAGCAGTTACGGGAAGGGGGGGTACACTGAAGCTTTCTTT.

This clonotype was found many times. This chain links TRBV7-9 with TRBJ2-7, with D possibly matching TRBD2 (6 bases). The CDR3 is 15 residues long. Trimming took off 6 bases at V and 3 bases at J, with 18 bases between the two ends. Germline values: CDR1 SEHNR, CDR2 FQNEAQ (reference sequence). CDR3 in DNA: TGTGCCAGCAGTTTCGCCGGGACTCAGAGCTACGAGCAGTACTTC. Translated, it gives CASSFAGTQSYEQYF.